The T cell receptor (beta chain) described here comes from a study of Ad26.COV2.S vaccination and SARS-CoV-2 variants. Indicated treatment: over 15 received Ad26.COV2.S at low or high dose, single or two shots; 5 received placebo; per-sample allocation not given. Sampling happened 63 days after the first vaccine or placebo injection. Germline V gives CDR1 KGHDR, CDR2 SFDVKD. The ends were cut back, 1 base at V and 6 bases at J, with 6 bases in the middle. The length of the CDR3 is 13 residues. The repertoire was sequenced with immunoSEQ multiplex PCR; TCRdb's copy has only in-frame clones and lacks some. The sample holds about 680,000 clones; roughly nine tenths are singletons and the top ten take about 1.5%.

This specimen was peripheral blood, taken in a trial of Ad26.COV2.S vaccine versus placebo. The rearrangement links TRBV24-1 to TRBJ2-1, with D uncertain. The clonotype comes from a person aged 18-65 years who received the Ad26.COV2.S COVID-19 vaccine or a placebo. CDR3 sequence: CATSDFKGNEQFF. CDR3 sequence (DNA): TGTGCCACCAGTGATTTTAAGGGCAATGAGCAGTTCTTC.